These 30 T cell receptor beta chains share one sample of origin, sequenced in a study of response to subunit inactivated influenza vaccine. TCRdb reprocessed the RT-PCR reads via MiXCR and lists one record per CDR3 protein. Among approximately 170,000 distinct CDR3 sequences listed, approximately 15% were seen once. The sample in question was CD8+ T cells sorted from PBMCs, obtained roughly 5 days after vaccination. These receptors were collected from a man aged 50-59 years who received an inactivated influenza vaccine.

This clonotype occurred many times. The chain uses TRBV12-3 or TRBV12-4 and TRBJ2-3; 7 nucleotides line up with TRBD1. J lost 2 bases, V lost 6 bases, and 17 bases had no gene match. This CDR3 has 18 amino acids. In nucleotides, the CDR3 is TGTGCCAGCAGCCCCTGGACAGGAGACTCGTTTTCCACAGATACGCAGTATTTT. This encodes CASSPWTGDSFSTDTQYF.

This clonotype showed up just a few times. This sequence joins TRBV5-1 and TRBJ2-1, with unresolved D. The CDR3 contains 17 residues. Germline V CDR1 and CDR2: SGHRS, YFSETQ. With 0 bases removed from V and 0 bases from J, the gap between germline ends came to 13 bases. The DNA of the CDR3 is TGCGCCAGCAGCTTGGGTCCCGGACGGAGCTCCTACAATGAGCAGTTCTTC. Its protein is CASSLGPGRSSYNEQFF.

This sequence joins TRBV5-6 and TRBJ2-7, with TRBD2 identical over 7 bases. The junction had 7 bases not matched to a gene; V was cut back by 7 bases and J by 6 bases. CDR3 length equals 12 residues. Germline CDR1 is SGHDT and CDR2 is YYEEEE. The CDR3 DNA is TGTGCCAGCGGTATCGGGGGGTTCGAGCAGTACTTC. Translation: CASGIGGFEQYF.

This clonotype was counted ten times or more. The rearrangement links TRBV4-3 to TRBJ2-6; maybe TRBD1 (6 bases). CDR1 LGHNA and CDR2 YSLEER come from the germline V gene. This CDR3 is built from 19 residues. Deletions cut 3 bases from V and 0 bases from J, with 18 bases between. The CDR3 spells CASSQDRDTDGSGANVLTF. CDR3 in DNA: TGCGCCAGCAGCCAGGACCGGGACACAGACGGCTCTGGGGCCAACGTCCTGACTTTC.

This clonotype was recorded a few times. The chain employs TRBV27 and TRBJ2-1, with 9 nucleotides matching TRBD2. CDR3 length: 16 residues. The V segment lost 0 bases and the J segment 3 bases; nucleotides outside the gene matches: 3. CDR1 MNHEY and CDR2 SMNVEV come from the germline V gene (reference sequence). The DNA for the CDR3 is TGTGCCAGCAGTTTATCCCTAGCGGGGTACTACAATGAGCAGTTCTTC. Protein: CASSLSLAGYYNEQFF.

This clonotype was detected only a few times. The chain is built from TRBV6-5 and TRBJ1-1; 7 bases agree with TRBD1. This CDR3 has 16 residues. CDR1 is MNHEY, CDR2 SVGAGI, per germline. J gave up 4 bases and V 1 base, and 9 bases lay outside the gene matches. For the CDR3, the DNA is TGTGCCAGCAGTTACTGGGAGGGGGCGGTTGGCACTGAAGCTTTCTTT. Translation gives CASSYWEGAVGTEAFF.

The rearrangement links TRBV5-6 to TRBJ2-7, with TRBD2 matching over 7 bases. V shed 4 bases and J 2 bases; nucleotides not matched to a gene: 12. Germline CDR1 and CDR2: SGHDT and YYEEEE. This CDR3 contains 16 residues. The CDR3 bases are TGTGCCAGCAGCGGTGGTCCCGGGGGGACTACCTACGAGCAGTACTTC. Protein product: CASSGGPGGTTYEQYF.

This clonotype has only a few counts. The chain is built from TRBV2 and TRBJ2-1, with D hard to call. The CDR3 contains 14 residues. CDR1 and CDR2 (germline): SNHLY, FYNNEI. In nucleotides, the CDR3 is TGTGCTTCCTGTGTGCGGAACTCCTACAATGAGCAGTTCTTC. This codes for CASCVRNSYNEQFF.

The chain has TRBV20-1 and TRBJ2-2; D is unresolved. The germline V gene encodes CDR1 DFQATT and CDR2 SNEGSKA (reference sequence). The CDR3 is made up of 12 amino acids. Trimming left V 6 bases short and J 4 bases short, with 9 bases between. In DNA form, the CDR3 reads TGCAGTGCGCCCGGTCTCACCGGGGAGCTGTTTTTT. This gives the protein CSAPGLTGELFF.

V and J are TRBV29-1 and TRBJ2-7; 11 nucleotides match TRBD1. This CDR3 region has 15 residues. The V and J ends lost 2 bases and 4 bases, in that order; junction bases with no gene match: 7. Germline loops: CDR1 SQVTM, CDR2 ANQGSEA. CDR3 sequence: CSVESDRGLFYEQYF. The CDR3 region has the DNA TGCAGCGTTGAATCGGACAGGGGGCTTTTTTACGAGCAGTACTTC.

The chain combines TRBV28 with TRBJ2-7; TRBD2 matches 8 bases. CDR1 and CDR2 (germline): MDHEN, SYDVKM. This CDR3 contains 14 residues. V was clipped by 7 bases and J by 3 bases; unmatched bases: 8. The CDR3, as DNA: TGTGCCAGCACCCCCTTAGCGGGATACTACGAGCAGTACTTC. Amino acids: CASTPLAGYYEQYF.

Ten or more counts support this clonotype. The chain combines TRBV4-1 with TRBJ2-2; the D gene is possibly TRBD1 (6 bases). The CDR3 length is 15 residues. From germline, CDR1 is MGHRA and CDR2 YSYEKL. V lost 3 bases to trimming and J lost 3 bases, with 11 bases between them. CDR3 amino acids: CASSHTGSDTGELFF. In DNA form, the CDR3 reads TGCGCCAGCAGCCACACAGGGTCGGACACCGGGGAGCTGTTTTTT.

Only a few counts were recorded for this clonotype. The J gene is TRBJ1-5, the V gene TRBV7-8; D call uncertain. Germline CDR1 reads SGHVS; CDR2 reads FQNEAQ. The CDR3 has 15 amino acids. Between the trimmed V and J ends, which lost 8 bases and 0 bases, there was a span of 14 bases. The CDR3 coding sequence is TGTGCCAGCGCCCCGGGCCACCCTAGCAATCAGCCCCAGCATTTT. It translates to CASAPGHPSNQPQHF.

The CDR3 here is CASSLAGGSEYEQYF. The CDR3 nucleotides read TGTGCCAGCAGCTTAGCGGGAGGGTCCGAGTACGAGCAGTACTTC. This chain uses TRBV7-9 with TRBJ2-7, with 7 bases matching TRBD2. In germline, CDR1 is SEHNR, CDR2 FQNEAQ (reference sequence). This CDR3 spans 15 amino acids. Germline trimming cut 0 bases from V and 4 bases from J; bases unmatched to any gene: 6.

This clonotype was counted a few times. This chain links TRBV6-1 with TRBJ2-3; 14 nucleotides agree with TRBD2. V was pared by 6 bases and J by 4 bases, with 3 bases of the junction left unmatched. Germline CDR1 reads MNHNS; CDR2 reads SASEGT. The CDR3 extends over 15 amino acids. The DNA for the CDR3 is TGTGCCAGCAGGCGACTAGCGGGAGGGGCAGATACGCAGTATTTT. Its translation: CASRRLAGGADTQYF.

The table lists this clonotype with a few counts. This rearrangement joins TRBV7-3 to TRBJ2-1; D is undetermined. Between the trimmed V and J ends, which lost 4 bases and 7 bases, there was a span of 11 bases. Germline V lookup: CDR1 SGHTA, CDR2 FQGTGA. The CDR3 sequence is 13 residues long. The CDR3 DNA sequence: TGTGCCAGCAGCTCACTTCCTGGAAATGAGCAGTTCTTC. This codes for CASSSLPGNEQFF.

This clonotype was counted a few times. The rearrangement links TRBV7-2 to TRBJ1-5; no clear D gene. The CDR3 is made up of 15 amino acids. V lost 5 bases to trimming and J lost 4 bases, with 15 bases between them. Germline assignment: CDR1 SGHTA and CDR2 FQGNSA. The DNA of the CDR3 is TGTGCCAGCAGCCGGGGTGAAGGTTCAAATCAGCCCCAGCATTTT. It encodes CASSRGEGSNQPQHF.

The rearrangement joins TRBV4-3 to TRBJ2-6, with 9 bases that match TRBD1. CDR3 length equals 19 residues. The ends lost 3 bases at V and 0 bases at J; junction bases unmatched: 9. Looked up from germline, CDR1 is LGHNA and CDR2 is YSLEER. Here the CDR3 reads CASSQDRDRDSSGANVLTF. CDR3 coding DNA: TGCGCCAGCAGCCAGGACAGGGACAGGGATTCCTCTGGGGCCAACGTCCTGACTTTC.

The rearrangement uses TRBV10-3 and TRBJ2-5, with TRBD2 matching over 10 bases. V lost 0 bases to trimming and J lost 3 bases; unmatched junction nucleotides: 4. The CDR3 spans 16 residues. Germline-derived CDR1 and CDR2 are ENHRY and SYGVKD. CDR3 in amino acids: CAISESLAGTKETQYF. CDR3 nucleotide sequence: TGTGCCATCAGTGAGTCACTAGCGGGAACGAAAGAGACCCAGTACTTC.

The chain has TRBV29-1 and TRBJ2-1; D is undetermined. The CDR3 sequence is 15 residues long. Germline V lookup: CDR1 SQVTM, CDR2 ANQGSEA. Trimming removed 0 bases at V and 3 bases at J, with 12 bases between. Here the CDR3 DNA reads TGCAGCGTTGAAGATCCTCCAGCAGTCTACAATGAGCAGTTCTTC. Its protein product is CSVEDPPAVYNEQFF.

This clonotype came up a few times. This sequence joins TRBV11-2 and TRBJ2-2; D call uncertain. This CDR3 is built from 14 residues. The ends were cut back, 5 bases at V and 8 bases at J, with 15 bases in the middle. Germline CDR1 and CDR2: SGHAT and FQNNGV. The CDR3 loop is CASSPGPFGGELFF. Here the CDR3 DNA reads TGTGCCAGCAGCCCCGGGCCATTTGGTGGGGAGCTGTTTTTT.

This clonotype has ten or more counts. J is TRBJ2-1 and V is TRBV12-3 or TRBV12-4; D is ambiguous. This CDR3 is built from 14 residues. Trimming left V 4 bases short and J 2 bases short, with 9 bases between. DNA for the CDR3: TGTGCCAGCAGTTACAAGTTTCCCTACAATGAGCAGTTCTTC. Translating gives CASSYKFPYNEQFF.

This clonotype was seen ten or more times. The J gene is TRBJ2-1, the V gene TRBV7-2; TRBD1 matches 9 bases. CDR1 is SGHTA and CDR2 is FQGNSA in the germline V gene. V shed 5 bases, J shed 8 bases, and the junction held 16 bases outside the gene matches. This CDR3 is 17 amino acids long. Written as DNA, the CDR3 is TGTGCCAGCAGCCCCATTTGGGCACAGGGGGCTGGTGATGAGCAGTTCTTC. Translated, it gives CASSPIWAQGAGDEQFF.

V and J are TRBV4-3 and TRBJ2-1; no reliable D call. CDR1 is LGHNA and CDR2 is YSLEER in the germline V gene. The CDR3 has 15 amino acids. Trimming pared 0 bases from V and 0 bases from J, leaving 6 bases between. The CDR3 nucleotides read TGCGCCAGCAGCCAAGACAGTGTCTCCTACAATGAGCAGTTCTTC. Encoded protein: CASSQDSVSYNEQFF.

This clonotype has more than one count but fewer than ten. The chain has TRBV29-1 and TRBJ1-2; D is possibly TRBD1 (5 bases). Germline V gene lookup returns CDR1 SQVTM and CDR2 ANQGSEA. CDR3 size: 13 residues. Trimming removed 4 bases from V and 2 bases from J, with 11 bases in between. The CDR3 bases are TGCAGCGTTGGGGACGGAGTCAACTATGGCTACACCTTC. Residues: CSVGDGVNYGYTF.

The V gene is TRBV11-1, the J gene TRBJ2-7, with 9 bases fitting TRBD1. Trimming took 4 bases from V and 5 from J; bases not matched to a gene: 6. Germline loops: CDR1 SGHAT, CDR2 FQDESV (reference sequence). The CDR3 is made up of 14 amino acids. The CDR3 here is CASSSGTGSDEQYF. CDR3 bases: TGTGCCAGCAGCTCCGGGACAGGGTCGGACGAGCAGTACTTC.

This clonotype was found a few times. The rearrangement joins TRBV10-3 to TRBJ1-2; 8 nucleotides match TRBD1. The CDR3 is made up of 11 amino acids. J gave up 8 bases and V 8 bases, and 4 bases lay outside the gene matches. Germline CDR1 ENHRY, CDR2 SYGVKD. As DNA, the CDR3 is TGTGCCATCCGGACAGGGATCGGCTACACCTTC. Encoded protein: CAIRTGIGYTF.

In regard to this clonotype: The CDR3 does not close with the conserved phenylalanine or tryptophan, likely indicating a read error. This rearrangement joins TRBV27 to TRBJ2-3, with D tentatively TRBD2 (6 bases). Trimming removed 3 bases at V and 0 bases at J, with 13 bases between. Germline loops: CDR1 MNHEY, CDR2 SMNVEV (reference sequence). The CDR3 covers 16 residues. The CDR3 nucleotides are TGTGCCAGCAGTTTCATTCTGGCGGGGAGCACAGATACGCAGTATTTG. It specifies CASSFILAGSTDTQYL.

This clonotype was observed a handful of times. The gene calls are TRBV4-1 and TRBJ2-7; 9 nucleotides line up with TRBD1. The ends lost 2 bases at V and 1 base at J; junction bases unmatched: 3. Germline CDR1 is MGHRA and CDR2 is YSYEKL. The CDR3 covers 15 residues. The CDR3 region is CASSQPGTGSYEQYF. The CDR3 bases are TGCGCCAGCAGCCAACCCGGGACAGGGTCCTACGAGCAGTACTTC.

Remarks on this clonotype: Since the CDR3 does not end with the conserved phenylalanine or tryptophan, this likely comes from a read error. It is unclear where the CDR3 begins or ends on the DNA, so no DNA is shown, and the CDR3 is as TCRdb lists it. This chain connects TRBV20-1 to TRBJ1-2. Germline V lookup: CDR1 DFQATT, CDR2 SNEGSKA (reference sequence). Counting both end residues, the CDR3 totals 10 amino acids. The CDR3 loop reads CSADLDLPAL.